This is a list of T cell receptor beta chains from one sample in a study of blood T cell repertoires in COVID-19. Sequencing was performed with immunoSEQ multiplex PCR; in TCRdb, only in-frame clones are kept and a portion is missing. Of approximately 200,000 clones listed, approximately 84% are singletons. The sample was peripheral blood. These TCRs come from a woman older than 75 with COVID-19, enrolled during active disease. CDR3s include the opening cysteine and the closing phenylalanine or tryptophan. Each record gives: CDR3 DNA, CDR3 protein, J gene, clone size, V gene, D gene, CDR3 length. D genes are given only for firm matches. The size entry is marked missing in some rows and otherwise reads once, few, many or a size class.

CDR3 DNA: TGTGCCAGCAGCTTAGTCTCCGGGGGATCATCAGGAAACACCATATATTTT; CDR3 protein: CASSLVSGGSSGNTIYF; J gene: TRBJ1-3; clone size: once; V gene: TRBV7-6; D gene: .; CDR3 length: 17
CDR3 DNA: TGTGCCACTCAGACTGCCGGGACAGGCGTCTACGAGCAGTACTTC; CDR3 protein: CATQTAGTGVYEQYF; J gene: TRBJ2-7; clone size: .; V gene: TRBV19; D gene: TRBD1; CDR3 length: 15
CDR3 DNA: TGTGCCAGCAGCTTGGCTCAGGGGACCTATCAGCCCCAGCATTTT; CDR3 protein: CASSLAQGTYQPQHF; J gene: TRBJ1-5; clone size: .; V gene: TRBV5-8; D gene: .; CDR3 length: 15
CDR3 DNA: TGTGCCAGCAGCGGGTACGCGGGAAATTCTGGGGCCAACGTCCTGACTTTC; CDR3 protein: CASSGYAGNSGANVLTF; J gene: TRBJ2-6; clone size: once; V gene: TRBV6-2/TRBV6-3; D gene: .; CDR3 length: 17
CDR3 DNA: TGTGCCACCAGCAGAGGACAGGGGAGTGAAAAACTGTTTTTT; CDR3 protein: CATSRGQGSEKLFF; J gene: TRBJ1-4; clone size: .; V gene: TRBV15; D gene: TRBD1; CDR3 length: 14
CDR3 DNA: TGCGCCAGCAGCCAAGGAGCACGGGTGAACACTGAAGCTTTCTTT; CDR3 protein: CASSQGARVNTEAFF; J gene: TRBJ1-1; clone size: .; V gene: TRBV4-1; D gene: .; CDR3 length: 15
CDR3 DNA: TGTGCCAGCAGGACCGACAGGGGGGGGTACAATGAGCAGTTCTTC; CDR3 protein: CASRTDRGGYNEQFF; J gene: TRBJ2-1; clone size: .; V gene: TRBV2; D gene: TRBD1; CDR3 length: 15
CDR3 DNA: TGTGCCAGCAGCGTAGGAGGCCTCAACTCTGGGGCCAACGTCCTGACTTTC; CDR3 protein: CASSVGGLNSGANVLTF; J gene: TRBJ2-6; clone size: .; V gene: TRBV9; D gene: .; CDR3 length: 17
CDR3 DNA: TGTGCCAGCAGCTCTCAGGGGTTCGATACGCAGTATTTT; CDR3 protein: CASSSQGFDTQYF; J gene: TRBJ2-3; clone size: .; V gene: TRBV5-6; D gene: .; CDR3 length: 13
CDR3 DNA: TGCAGTGCTGGCGGGGGTGGCTACACCTTC; CDR3 protein: CSAGGGGYTF; J gene: TRBJ1-2; clone size: once; V gene: TRBV20-1; D gene: .; CDR3 length: 10
CDR3 DNA: TGTGCCAGCAACCGTTCACCGGGACTAGCGGAGGATGAGCAGTTCTTC; CDR3 protein: CASNRSPGLAEDEQFF; J gene: TRBJ2-1; clone size: .; V gene: TRBV2; D gene: TRBD2; CDR3 length: 16
CDR3 DNA: TGCGCCAGCAGCTTGGACAGTTCAACTAATGAAAAACTGTTTTTT; CDR3 protein: CASSLDSSTNEKLFF; J gene: TRBJ1-4; clone size: .; V gene: TRBV5-1; D gene: .; CDR3 length: 15
CDR3 DNA: TGTGCCAGCAGCCAATCGGGGAACCAAGAGACCCAGTACTTC; CDR3 protein: CASSQSGNQETQYF; J gene: TRBJ2-5; clone size: .; V gene: TRBV4-2; D gene: .; CDR3 length: 14
CDR3 DNA: TGCGCCAGCAGCTCCGAGGGCGCGGGAGGGACCCAGAGCTCCTACGAGCAGTACTTC; CDR3 protein: CASSSEGAGGTQSSYEQYF; J gene: TRBJ2-7; clone size: .; V gene: TRBV5-1; D gene: TRBD2; CDR3 length: 19
CDR3 DNA: TGCGCCAGCTCCGGGACAGAGGGTGCGGGCTACACCTTC; CDR3 protein: CASSGTEGAGYTF; J gene: TRBJ1-2; clone size: .; V gene: TRBV10-2; D gene: TRBD1; CDR3 length: 13
CDR3 DNA: TGTGCCAGCAGTTCAGCCGGGGTGAGTAGCAATCAGCCCCAGCATTTT; CDR3 protein: CASSSAGVSSNQPQHF; J gene: TRBJ1-5; clone size: once; V gene: TRBV6-5; D gene: .; CDR3 length: 16
CDR3 DNA: TGTGCCAGCAGCTTGGCCAGGGCAGGCCCCCTCTTT; CDR3 protein: CASSLARAGPLF; J gene: TRBJ1-4; clone size: .; V gene: TRBV5-6; D gene: .; CDR3 length: 12
CDR3 DNA: TGTGCCAGCAGTTACTCGTCGTCCGGGGAAGCTTTCTTT; CDR3 protein: CASSYSSSGEAFF; J gene: TRBJ1-1; clone size: .; V gene: TRBV6-5; D gene: .; CDR3 length: 13
CDR3 DNA: TGTGCCAGCAGCAGACAGGATGACTACGAGCAGTACTTC; CDR3 protein: CASSRQDDYEQYF; J gene: TRBJ2-7; clone size: .; V gene: TRBV5-4; D gene: .; CDR3 length: 13
CDR3 DNA: TGTGCCAGCAGGGACGGGGGGAACGGCTATGGCTACACCTTC; CDR3 protein: CASRDGGNGYGYTF; J gene: TRBJ1-2; clone size: .; V gene: TRBV6-5; D gene: .; CDR3 length: 14
CDR3 DNA: TGTGCCAGCAGCCCAAACTCAGGGGTAAGGTCTGAAGCTTTCTTT; CDR3 protein: CASSPNSGVRSEAFF; J gene: TRBJ1-1; clone size: .; V gene: TRBV9; D gene: .; CDR3 length: 15
CDR3 DNA: TGTGCCAGCAGTTTCTATCGGTACCTCCAAGAGACCCAGTACTTC; CDR3 protein: CASSFYRYLQETQYF; J gene: TRBJ2-5; clone size: .; V gene: TRBV28; D gene: .; CDR3 length: 15
CDR3 DNA: TGTGCCAGCAGTAGGGGGCGCACAGATACGCAGTATTTT; CDR3 protein: CASSRGRTDTQYF; J gene: TRBJ2-3; clone size: .; V gene: TRBV6-6; D gene: TRBD1; CDR3 length: 13
CDR3 DNA: TGTGCCAGCAGCCGACAGGGTACTAGCACAGATACGCAGTATTTT; CDR3 protein: CASSRQGTSTDTQYF; J gene: TRBJ2-3; clone size: .; V gene: TRBV7-8; D gene: TRBD1; CDR3 length: 15
CDR3 DNA: TGTGCCAGCAGCTGGGGACAGGGCTCCTACGAGCAGTACTTC; CDR3 protein: CASSWGQGSYEQYF; J gene: TRBJ2-7; clone size: .; V gene: TRBV5-6; D gene: TRBD1; CDR3 length: 14
CDR3 DNA: TGCAGCGTGGCGACAGGGAACTCCTATGGCTACACCTTC; CDR3 protein: CSVATGNSYGYTF; J gene: TRBJ1-2; clone size: .; V gene: TRBV29-1; D gene: TRBD1; CDR3 length: 13
CDR3 DNA: TGTGCCAGCTCAAAAACTATCGCAAATTCACCCCTCCACTTT; CDR3 protein: CASSKTIANSPLHF; J gene: TRBJ1-6; clone size: .; V gene: TRBV21-1; D gene: .; CDR3 length: 14
CDR3 DNA: TGTGCCATAGGGGGTGAGTACACTGAAGCTTTCTTT; CDR3 protein: CAIGGEYTEAFF; J gene: TRBJ1-1; clone size: .; V gene: TRBV10-3; D gene: .; CDR3 length: 12